The rows below give T cell receptor beta chains drawn from one sample of a study of control samples from healthy donors and cancer patients. Some clones are missing from TCRdb's copy, which holds only in-frame ones; the method was immunoSEQ multiplex PCR. Here the sample spans 98,000 or so clones, roughly 82% being singletons. The sample was blood. The receptors derive from a man aged 55-75 years in good health. Both conserved end residues are part of each CDR3. D genes are given only for firm matches.

j_call: TRBJ2-1
d_call: NA
v_call: TRBV5-1
cdr3_aa: CASSLEDPGGNEQFF
cdr3_nt: TGCGCCAGCAGCTTGGAGGACCCCGGAGGCAATGAGCAGTTCTTC

j_call: TRBJ2-7
d_call: NA
v_call: TRBV3-1/TRBV3-2
cdr3_aa: CASRGGGNEQYF
cdr3_nt: TGTGCCAGCAGAGGGGGGGGGAACGAGCAGTACTTC

j_call: TRBJ1-5
d_call: NA
v_call: TRBV2
cdr3_aa: CASSEQYPHHNQPQHF
cdr3_nt: TGTGCCAGCAGTGAACAGTACCCGCACCACAATCAGCCCCAGCATTTT

j_call: TRBJ1-1
d_call: TRBD1
v_call: TRBV9
cdr3_aa: CASSVGGQGTFETEAFF
cdr3_nt: TGTGCCAGCAGCGTAGGGGGACAGGGGACGTTTGAAACTGAAGCTTTCTTT

j_call: TRBJ2-1
d_call: TRBD2
v_call: TRBV30
cdr3_aa: CAWSAAASGYNEQFF
cdr3_nt: TGTGCCTGGAGCGCCGCTGCTAGCGGATACAATGAGCAGTTCTTC

j_call: TRBJ1-2
d_call: NA
v_call: TRBV12-3/TRBV12-4
cdr3_aa: CASRGYGYTF
cdr3_nt: TGTGCCAGCAGGGGCTATGGCTACACCTTC

j_call: TRBJ1-2
d_call: NA
v_call: TRBV9
cdr3_aa: CASTRGTFPNYGYTF
cdr3_nt: TGTGCCAGCACCCGGGGGACCTTCCCCAACTATGGCTACACCTTC

j_call: TRBJ1-4
d_call: NA
v_call: TRBV5-6
cdr3_aa: CASSLVPGDEKLFF
cdr3_nt: TGTGCCAGCAGCTTGGTGCCAGGGGATGAAAAACTGTTTTTT

j_call: TRBJ1-1
d_call: NA
v_call: TRBV5-6
cdr3_aa: CASSLGGRNTEAFF
cdr3_nt: TGTGCCAGCAGCTTGGGGGGGAGGAACACTGAAGCTTTCTTT

j_call: TRBJ2-1
d_call: TRBD2
v_call: TRBV25-1
cdr3_aa: CASSELLAGGPDEQFF
cdr3_nt: TGTGCCAGCAGTGAGCTACTAGCGGGAGGGCCCGATGAGCAGTTCTTC

j_call: TRBJ1-4
d_call: NA
v_call: TRBV30
cdr3_aa: CAWSRDRTATNEKLFF
cdr3_nt: TGTGCCTGGAGTCGAGACAGAACAGCAACTAATGAAAAACTGTTTTTT

j_call: TRBJ2-7
d_call: TRBD1
v_call: TRBV4-2
cdr3_aa: CASSQNQGARREQYF
cdr3_nt: TGTGCCAGCAGCCAGAACCAGGGGGCCCGTCGCGAGCAGTACTTC

j_call: TRBJ1-6
d_call: NA
v_call: TRBV6-4
cdr3_aa: CASSLAGTLDSPLHF
cdr3_nt: TGTGCCAGCAGCCTAGCAGGGACCCTGGATTCACCCCTCCACTTT

j_call: TRBJ2-7
d_call: NA
v_call: TRBV5-1
cdr3_aa: CASSLGGSPVFDEQYF
cdr3_nt: TGCGCCAGCAGCTTAGGAGGGTCCCCCGTTTTCGACGAGCAGTACTTC

j_call: TRBJ1-2
d_call: NA
v_call: TRBV19
cdr3_aa: CASSYVRGGGYTF
cdr3_nt: TGTGCCAGTAGCTATGTCAGGGGCGGAGGCTACACCTTC

j_call: TRBJ2-7
d_call: TRBD1
v_call: TRBV5-1
cdr3_aa: CASSLQPGQTYEQYF
cdr3_nt: TGCGCCAGCAGCTTGCAACCGGGACAGACCTACGAGCAGTACTTC

j_call: TRBJ2-1
d_call: TRBD2
v_call: TRBV5-6
cdr3_aa: CASSPGLAGGYEQFF
cdr3_nt: TGTGCCAGCAGCCCCGGACTAGCGGGGGGCTATGAGCAGTTCTTC

j_call: TRBJ1-1
d_call: NA
v_call: TRBV5-1
cdr3_aa: CASRPYQGNEAFF
cdr3_nt: TGCGCCAGCAGGCCCTATCAGGGGAATGAAGCTTTCTTT

j_call: TRBJ1-1
d_call: NA
v_call: TRBV30
cdr3_aa: CAWISSMNTEAFF
cdr3_nt: TGTGCCTGGATCAGTTCTATGAACACTGAAGCTTTCTTT

j_call: TRBJ2-2
d_call: NA
v_call: TRBV5-1
cdr3_aa: CASQGSDTGELFF
cdr3_nt: TGCGCCAGCCAGGGGTCGGACACCGGGGAGCTGTTTTTT

j_call: TRBJ2-7
d_call: TRBD2
v_call: TRBV5-6
cdr3_aa: CASSRVGGDYEQYF
cdr3_nt: TGTGCCAGCAGTCGGGTGGGAGGGGACTACGAGCAGTACTTC

j_call: TRBJ2-7
d_call: TRBD2
v_call: TRBV7-9
cdr3_aa: CASTLPPGGGNF
cdr3_nt: TGTGCCAGCACCCTCCCCCCCGGGGGGGGGAACTTC

j_call: TRBJ2-5
d_call: NA
v_call: TRBV13
cdr3_aa: CASSLGTGSSGETQYF
cdr3_nt: TGTGCCAGCAGCTTAGGGACAGGGAGTAGCGGAGAGACCCAGTACTTC